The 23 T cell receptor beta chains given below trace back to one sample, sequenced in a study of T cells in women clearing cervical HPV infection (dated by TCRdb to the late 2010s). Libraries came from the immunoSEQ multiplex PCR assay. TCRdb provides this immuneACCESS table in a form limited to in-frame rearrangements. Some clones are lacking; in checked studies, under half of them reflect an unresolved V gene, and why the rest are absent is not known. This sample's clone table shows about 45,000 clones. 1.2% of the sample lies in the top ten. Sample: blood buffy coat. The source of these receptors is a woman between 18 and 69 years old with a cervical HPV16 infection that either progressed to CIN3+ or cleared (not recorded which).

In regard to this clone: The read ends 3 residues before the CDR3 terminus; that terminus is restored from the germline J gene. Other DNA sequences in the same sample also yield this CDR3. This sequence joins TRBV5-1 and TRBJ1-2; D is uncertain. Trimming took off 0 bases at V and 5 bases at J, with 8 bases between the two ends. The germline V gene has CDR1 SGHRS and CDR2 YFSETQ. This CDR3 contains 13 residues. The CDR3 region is CASSLAGNYGYTF. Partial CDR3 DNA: TGCGCCAGCAGCTTGGCGGGGAATTATGGC.

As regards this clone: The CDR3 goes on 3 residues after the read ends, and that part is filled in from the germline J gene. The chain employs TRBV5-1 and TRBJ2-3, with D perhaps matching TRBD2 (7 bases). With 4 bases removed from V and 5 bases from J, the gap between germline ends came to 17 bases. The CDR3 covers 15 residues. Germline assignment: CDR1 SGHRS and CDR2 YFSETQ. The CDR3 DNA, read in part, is TGCGCCAGCAGCCTCGGCCTTAGGGGGGGAGATACG. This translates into CASSLGLRGGDT. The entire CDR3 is CASSLGLRGGDTQYF.

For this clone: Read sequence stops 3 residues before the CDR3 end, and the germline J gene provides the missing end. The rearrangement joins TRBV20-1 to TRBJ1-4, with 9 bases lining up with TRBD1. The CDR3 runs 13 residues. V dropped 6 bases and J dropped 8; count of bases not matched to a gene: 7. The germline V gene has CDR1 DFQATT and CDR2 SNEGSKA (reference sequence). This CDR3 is CSAPGQGLEKLFF. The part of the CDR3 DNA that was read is TGCAGTGCCCCGGGACAGGGCCTGGAAAAA.

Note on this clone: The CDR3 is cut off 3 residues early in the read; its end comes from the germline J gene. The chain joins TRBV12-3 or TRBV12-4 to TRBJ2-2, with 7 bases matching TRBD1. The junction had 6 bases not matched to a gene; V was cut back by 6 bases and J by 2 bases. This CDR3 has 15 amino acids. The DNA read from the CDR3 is TGTGCCAGCAGGGCCACAGGGGATAACACCGGGGAG. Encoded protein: CASRATGDNTGE. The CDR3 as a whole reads CASRATGDNTGELFF.

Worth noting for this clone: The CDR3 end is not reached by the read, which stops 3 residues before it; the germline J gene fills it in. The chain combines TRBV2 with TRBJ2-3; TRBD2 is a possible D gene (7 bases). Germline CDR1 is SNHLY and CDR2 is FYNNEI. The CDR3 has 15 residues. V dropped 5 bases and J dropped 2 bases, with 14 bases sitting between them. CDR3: CASSRAGANTDTQYF. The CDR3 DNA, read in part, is TGTGCCAGCAGTAGGGCGGGGGCGAACACAGATACG.

The CDR3 loop reads CASSFSQNTEAFF. The CDR3 DNA, read in part, is TGTGCCAGCAGTTTTAGCCAGAACACTGAA. The genes are TRBV7-9 and TRBJ1-1; no definite D call. Coverage ceases 3 residues before the CDR3 finishes, and the germline J gene fills in the end. The V gene lost 6 bases and the J gene lost 1 base, with 9 bases spanning the gap. Germline CDR1 reads SEHNR; CDR2 reads FQNEAQ (reference sequence). The CDR3 spans 13 residues.

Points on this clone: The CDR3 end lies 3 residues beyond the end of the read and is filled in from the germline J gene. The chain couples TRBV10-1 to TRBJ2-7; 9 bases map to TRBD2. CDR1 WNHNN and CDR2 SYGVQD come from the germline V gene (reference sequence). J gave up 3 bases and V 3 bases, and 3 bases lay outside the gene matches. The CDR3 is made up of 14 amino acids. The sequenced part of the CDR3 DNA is TGCGCCAGCAGTGAAGGACTAGCGCTCTACGAG. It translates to CASSEGLALYE. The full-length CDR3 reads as CASSEGLALYEQYF.

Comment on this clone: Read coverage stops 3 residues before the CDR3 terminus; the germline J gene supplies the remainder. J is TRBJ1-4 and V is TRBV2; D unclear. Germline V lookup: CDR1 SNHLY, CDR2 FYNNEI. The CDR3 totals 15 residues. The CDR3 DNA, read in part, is TGTGCCACCAAGCTGGAGGGTCAGCATAATTCGCCA. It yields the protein CATKLEGQHNSP. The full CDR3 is CATKLEGQHNSPLFF. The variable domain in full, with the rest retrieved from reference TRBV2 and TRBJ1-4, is EPEVTQTPSHQVTQMGQEVILRCVPISNHLYFYWYRQILGQKVEFLVSFYNNEISEKSEIFDDQFSVERPDGSNFTLKIRSTKLEDSAMYFCATKLEGQHNSPLFFGSGTQLSVL.

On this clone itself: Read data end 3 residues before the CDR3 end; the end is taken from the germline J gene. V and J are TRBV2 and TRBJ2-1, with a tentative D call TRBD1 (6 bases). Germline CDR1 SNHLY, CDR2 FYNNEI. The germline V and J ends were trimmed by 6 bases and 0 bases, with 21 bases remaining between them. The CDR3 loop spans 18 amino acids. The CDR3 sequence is CASSRDTQGLGSYNEQFF. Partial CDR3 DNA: TGTGCCAGCAGCAGGGATACTCAGGGGTTAGGCTCCTACAATGAG.

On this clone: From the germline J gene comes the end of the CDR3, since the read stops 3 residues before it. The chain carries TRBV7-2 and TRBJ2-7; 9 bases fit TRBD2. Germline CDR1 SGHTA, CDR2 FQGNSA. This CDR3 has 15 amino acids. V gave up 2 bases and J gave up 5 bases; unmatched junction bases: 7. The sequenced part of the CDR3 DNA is TGTGCCAGCAGCTTACAGGGGGGACTAGCCCACGAG. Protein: CASSLQGGLAHE. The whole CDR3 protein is CASSLQGGLAHEQYF.

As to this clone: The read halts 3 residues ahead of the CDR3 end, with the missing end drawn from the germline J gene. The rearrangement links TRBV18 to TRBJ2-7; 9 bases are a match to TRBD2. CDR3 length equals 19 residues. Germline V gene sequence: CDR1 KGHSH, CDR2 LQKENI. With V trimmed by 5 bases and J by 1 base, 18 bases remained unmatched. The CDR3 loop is CASSSTNRGAGGRSYEQYF. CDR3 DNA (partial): TGTGCCAGCTCATCTACAAACAGAGGCGCGGGAGGGAGGTCCTACGAG.

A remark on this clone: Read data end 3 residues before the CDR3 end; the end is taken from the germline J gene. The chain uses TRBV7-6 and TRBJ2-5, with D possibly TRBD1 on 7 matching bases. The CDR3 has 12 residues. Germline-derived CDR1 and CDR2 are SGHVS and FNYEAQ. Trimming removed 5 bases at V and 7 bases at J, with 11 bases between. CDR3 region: CASSRQGGTQYF. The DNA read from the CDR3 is TGTGCCAGCAGCAGACAGGGAGGGACC.

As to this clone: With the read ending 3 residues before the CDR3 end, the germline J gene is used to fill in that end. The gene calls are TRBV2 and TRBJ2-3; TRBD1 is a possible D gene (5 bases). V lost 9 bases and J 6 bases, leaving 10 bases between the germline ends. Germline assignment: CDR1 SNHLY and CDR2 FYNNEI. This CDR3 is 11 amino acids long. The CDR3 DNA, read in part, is TGTGCCAGGCAGGGCGCGGATACG. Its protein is CARQGADT. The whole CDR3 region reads CARQGADTQYF. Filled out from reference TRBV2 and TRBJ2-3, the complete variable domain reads EPEVTQTPSHQVTQMGQEVILRCVPISNHLYFYWYRQILGQKVEFLVSFYNNEISEKSEIFDDQFSVERPDGSNFTLKIRSTKLEDSAMYFCARQGADTQYFGPGTRLTVL.

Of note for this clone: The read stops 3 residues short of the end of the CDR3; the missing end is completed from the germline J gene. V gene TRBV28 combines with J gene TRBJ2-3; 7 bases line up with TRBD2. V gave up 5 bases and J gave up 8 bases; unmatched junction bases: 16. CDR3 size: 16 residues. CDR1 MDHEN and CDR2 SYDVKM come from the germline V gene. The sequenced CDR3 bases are TGTGCCAGCAGTCCTTCTAGCGGCCGTCCCCACGGTACG. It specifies CASSPSSGRPHGT. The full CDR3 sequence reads CASSPSSGRPHGTQYF.

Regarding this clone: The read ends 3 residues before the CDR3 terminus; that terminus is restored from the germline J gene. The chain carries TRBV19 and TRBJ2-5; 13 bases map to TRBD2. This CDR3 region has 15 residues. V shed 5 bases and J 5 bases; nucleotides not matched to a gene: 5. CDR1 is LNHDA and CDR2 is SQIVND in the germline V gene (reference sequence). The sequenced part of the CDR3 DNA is TGTGCCAGTAGTCCCAGGACTAGCGGGGGTGAGACC. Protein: CASSPRTSGGET. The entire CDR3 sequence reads CASSPRTSGGETQYF.

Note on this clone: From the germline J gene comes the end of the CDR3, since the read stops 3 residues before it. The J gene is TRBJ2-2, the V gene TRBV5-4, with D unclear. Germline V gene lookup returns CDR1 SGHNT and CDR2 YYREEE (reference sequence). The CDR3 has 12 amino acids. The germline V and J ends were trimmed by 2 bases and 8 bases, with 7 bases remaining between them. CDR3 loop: CASSLGPGELFF. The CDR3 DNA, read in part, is TGTGCCAGCAGCTTAGGCCCTGGGGAG.

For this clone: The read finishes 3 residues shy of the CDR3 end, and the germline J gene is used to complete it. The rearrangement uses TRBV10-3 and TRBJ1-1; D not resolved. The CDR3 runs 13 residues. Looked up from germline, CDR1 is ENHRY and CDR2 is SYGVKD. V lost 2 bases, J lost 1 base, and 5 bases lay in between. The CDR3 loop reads CAISEKGNTEAFF. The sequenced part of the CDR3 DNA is TGTGCCATCAGTGAGAAGGGGAACACTGAA.

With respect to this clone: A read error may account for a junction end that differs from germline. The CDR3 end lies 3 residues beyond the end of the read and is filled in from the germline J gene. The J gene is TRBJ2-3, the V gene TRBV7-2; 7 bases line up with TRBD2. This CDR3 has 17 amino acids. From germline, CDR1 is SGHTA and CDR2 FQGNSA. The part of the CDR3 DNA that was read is TGTGCCAGCAGCGTAGCCCCGGCCGGCGGGAGCTCAGATACG. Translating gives CASSVAPAGGSSDT. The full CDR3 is CASSVAPAGGSSDTQYF.

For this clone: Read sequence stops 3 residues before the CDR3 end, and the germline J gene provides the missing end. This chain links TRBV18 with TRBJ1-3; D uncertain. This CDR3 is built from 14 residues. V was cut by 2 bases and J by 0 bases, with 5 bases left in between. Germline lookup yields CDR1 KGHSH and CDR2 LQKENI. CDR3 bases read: TGTGCCAGCTCACCATCAGACTCTGGAAACACC. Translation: CASSPSDSGNT. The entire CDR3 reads CASSPSDSGNTIYF.

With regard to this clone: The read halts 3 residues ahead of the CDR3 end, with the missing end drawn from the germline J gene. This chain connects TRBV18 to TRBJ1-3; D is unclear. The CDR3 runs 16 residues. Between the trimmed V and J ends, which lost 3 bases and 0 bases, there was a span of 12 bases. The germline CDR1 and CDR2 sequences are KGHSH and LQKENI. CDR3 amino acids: CASSPGRFNSGNTIYF. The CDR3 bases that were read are TGTGCCAGCTCACCGGGCAGATTTAACTCTGGAAACACC.

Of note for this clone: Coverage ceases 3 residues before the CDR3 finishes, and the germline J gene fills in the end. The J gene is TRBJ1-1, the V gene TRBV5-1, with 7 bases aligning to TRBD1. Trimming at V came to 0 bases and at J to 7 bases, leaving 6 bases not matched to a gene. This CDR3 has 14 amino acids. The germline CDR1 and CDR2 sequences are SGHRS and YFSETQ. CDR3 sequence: CASSLGGQNFEAFF. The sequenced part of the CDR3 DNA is TGCGCCAGCAGCTTGGGGGGACAGAACTTTGAA.

The covered CDR3 bases are TGTGCCAGCAGCCAAGATTTTACTTCCTACGAG. This gives the protein CASSQDFTSYE. The full CDR3 is CASSQDFTSYEQYF. The V call is TRBV4-2, the J call TRBJ2-7; D uncertain. The read terminates 3 residues ahead of where the CDR3 ends, so the germline J gene completes it. The germline V gene has CDR1 LGHNA and CDR2 YNFKEQ. Trimming pared 0 bases from V and 1 base from J, leaving 7 bases between. The CDR3 runs to 14 residues.

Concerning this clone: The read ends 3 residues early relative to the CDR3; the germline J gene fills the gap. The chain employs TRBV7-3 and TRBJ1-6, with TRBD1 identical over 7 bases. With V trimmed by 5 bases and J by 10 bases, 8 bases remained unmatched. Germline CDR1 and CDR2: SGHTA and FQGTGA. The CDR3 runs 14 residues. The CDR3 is CASSPTGTGSPLHF. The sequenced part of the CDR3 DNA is TGTGCCAGCAGCCCGACAGGGACTGGATCACCC.